Listed below are T cell receptor beta chains from one sample, sequenced in a study of blood T cell repertoires in COVID-19. Assay used: immunoSEQ multiplex PCR; TCRdb lists only in-frame clones, some missing. The data contain some 170,000 clones, 82% of them singletons. What was sequenced was peripheral blood. These receptors were collected from a woman in her seventies with acute or convalescent COVID-19. Each CDR3 is given without its conserved first and last residue. The D gene is left open where the match is weak.

TRBD1	TRBV5-1	TRBJ1-3	ASSLAVGQGVGNTIY
TRBD2	TRBV6-6	TRBJ2-3	ASRSTGTSADTQY
TRBD1	TRBV19	TRBJ2-2	ASSTWDRGEELF
TRBD2	TRBV15	TRBJ2-1	ATTPKREGYNEQF
.	TRBV30	TRBJ1-6	AWSPSENSPLH
TRBD1	TRBV7-9	TRBJ1-1	ASSPDRAYTEAF
.	TRBV29-1	TRBJ1-3	SVEDFSGRQGGGNTIY
.	TRBV27	TRBJ1-1	ASRRLTGSTEAF
TRBD1	TRBV6-5	TRBJ1-1	ASSSTGMNTEAF
TRBD1	TRBV28	TRBJ1-4	ASSSSGTGVEKLF
TRBD1	TRBV28	TRBJ2-6	ASSGGTGTGANVLT
.	TRBV28	TRBJ1-6	ASSYSTGNSPLH
.	TRBV3-1/TRBV3-2	TRBJ1-6	ASSHGTDRYNSPLH
.	TRBV4-2	TRBJ2-1	ASSIRTDSYNEQF
.	TRBV4-3	TRBJ1-3	ASSHQDSSVSGNTIY
.	TRBV9	TRBJ1-1	ASSPGEKNTEAF
.	TRBV30	TRBJ1-1	AWSVFIGATEAF
.	TRBV6-6	TRBJ1-1	ASSLFRSHMNTEAF
TRBD1	TRBV6-6	TRBJ1-5	ASSYGTGVSNQPQH
TRBD2	TRBV4-1	TRBJ2-5	ASSRSGSGETQY
TRBD1	TRBV3-1/TRBV3-2	TRBJ1-1	ASSQGNRGPTMNTEAF
.	TRBV5-5	TRBJ1-5	ASTEQASINQPQH
TRBD2	TRBV4-1	TRBJ2-7	ASSPWLAGDYEQY